This T cell receptor (beta chain) comes out of a study of cytomegalovirus exposure and HLA in healthy donors. Study-level results: A few chains linked to CMV were shown in vitro to be specific for CMV antigens. Reports showed the classifier diagnosing cytomegalovirus status with high specificity and sensitivity.

The germline V gene encodes CDR1 GTSNPN and CDR2 SVGIG (reference sequence). Trimming at V came to 4 bases and at J to 7 bases, leaving 11 bases not matched to a gene. The CDR3 contains 14 residues. Clones were sequenced by immunoSEQ multiplex PCR, and TCRdb holds only the in-frame ones, with some missing. The sample holds some 240,000 clones, about nine tenths seen once. From the approximately 120-subject validation cohort, which was separate from the roughly 700-subject first cohort, the donors were drawn. This clone was observed once. The antigen is unknown. This receptor was taken from a woman aged 18-35 years in good health and CMV-seropositive. This chain connects TRBV30 to TRBJ2-7; 9 positions agree with TRBD1. The sequencing sample was made of PBMCs. This CDR3 reads CAWKVGTGSGEQYF. The CDR3, as DNA: TGTGCCTGGAAGGTCGGGACAGGGTCAGGTGAGCAGTACTTC.